Below, 28 T cell receptor beta chains from the same sample are listed, as sequenced in a study of cytomegalovirus exposure and HLA in healthy donors. Sequencing used immunoSEQ multiplex PCR; TCRdb keeps in-frame clones, though not all of them. The sample contains 250,000 to 400,000 clones, approximately 91% of which appear only once. Sequencing input: PBMCs. The receptors shown here come from a man under 40 in good health and CMV-seronegative.

The chain couples TRBV19 to TRBJ2-2; D may be TRBD2 (5 bases). There are 15 residues in the CDR3. CDR1 is LNHDA and CDR2 is SQIVND in the germline V gene (reference sequence). V lost 3 bases, J lost 0 bases, and 8 bases lay in between. The CDR3 nucleotides are TGTGCCAGTAGTATGGAGGTTGCGAACACCGGGGAGCTGTTTTTT. Residues: CASSMEVANTGELFF.

The rearrangement uses TRBV30 and TRBJ2-7; tentative D call: TRBD1 (6 bases). Germline CDR1 is GTSNPN and CDR2 is SVGIG (reference sequence). The CDR3 runs to 12 residues. Trimming shortened V by 2 bases and J by 4 bases, and 9 bases separated the two germline ends. CDR3 bases: TGTGCCTGGAGTCCGACAGGATACGAGCAGTACTTC. Translating it yields CAWSPTGYEQYF. Full variable domain (outside the CDR3, taken from reference TRBV30 and TRBJ2-7): SQTIHQWPATLVQPVGSPLSLECTVEGTSNPNLYWYRQAAGRGLQLLFYSVGIGQISSEVPQNLSASRPQDRQFILSSKKLLLSDSGFYLCAWSPTGYEQYFGPGTRLTVT.

J is TRBJ2-7 and V is TRBV7-8; no clear D. Germline CDR1 and CDR2: SGHVS and FQNEAQ. Trimming shortened V by 4 bases and J by 5 bases, and 9 bases separated the two germline ends. The length of the CDR3 is 12 residues. The CDR3 here is CASSSSVNEQYF. The CDR3 bases are TGTGCCAGCAGCTCATCAGTCAACGAGCAGTACTTC.

The chain combines TRBV11-3 with TRBJ2-5; D ambiguous. CDR3 length equals 15 residues. The V gene's germline CDR1 is SGHNT and CDR2 YENEEA. The V end was cut by 3 bases, the J end by 3 bases, with 14 bases between. CDR3 nucleotide sequence: TGTGCCAGCAGCTTGGGCTTCTTGGGTGAAGAGACCCAGTACTTC. Protein: CASSLGFLGEETQYF.

The genes are TRBV7-2 and TRBJ1-1, with D possibly being TRBD1 (5 bases). V was shortened by 5 bases and J by 1 base, with 11 bases between the two germline ends. In germline, CDR1 is SGHTA, CDR2 FQGNSA. CDR3 length equals 14 residues. CDR3 sequence reads: CASSQRGGNTEAFF. DNA for the CDR3: TGTGCCAGCAGCCAGAGGGGAGGGAACACTGAAGCTTTCTTT.

V is TRBV7-9 and J is TRBJ2-5, with 8 bases that match TRBD2. CDR1 SEHNR and CDR2 FQNEAQ come from the germline V gene (reference sequence). The CDR3 covers 15 residues. Unmatched junction bases numbered 5, after V lost 1 base and J lost 4 bases. CDR3 protein: CASSLDQRGTETQYF. The CDR3 nucleotides read TGTGCCAGCAGCTTAGATCAGCGGGGGACAGAGACCCAGTACTTC. The full variable domain, its missing parts supplied by reference TRBV7-9 and TRBJ2-5, is DTGVSQNPRHKITKRGQNVTFRCDPISEHNRLYWYRQTLGQGPEFLTYFQNEAQLEKSRLLSDRFSAERPKGSFSTLEIQRTEQGDSAMYLCASSLDQRGTETQYFGPGTRLLVL.

J is TRBJ2-7 and V is TRBV7-2, with unresolved D. V lost 2 bases to trimming and J lost 3 bases, with 11 bases between them. Germline CDR1 and CDR2: SGHTA and FQGNSA. The CDR3 has 14 amino acids. In DNA form, the CDR3 reads TGTGCCAGCAGCTTAAATCCAGGCTACTACGAGCAGTACTTC. It translates to CASSLNPGYYEQYF.

This clone was counted once. This chain uses TRBV23-1 with TRBJ1-5; D perhaps matches TRBD1 (5 bases). TRBV23-1 is given ORF status, its function remaining uncertain. Trimming left V 7 bases short and J 1 base short, with 11 bases between. This CDR3 is built from 14 residues. The CDR3 bases are TGCGCCAGCACGCAGGAGGGGAGCAATCAGCCCCAGCATTTT. Its translation is CASTQEGSNQPQHF.

The chain is built from TRBV6-5 and TRBJ2-7; D gene uncertain. There are 12 residues in the CDR3. V lost 0 bases and J lost 5, with 5 bases in between. Germline-derived CDR1 and CDR2 are MNHEY and SVGAGI. Here the CDR3 DNA reads TGTGCCAGCAGTTACTCGCGGAACGAGCAGTACTTC. It encodes CASSYSRNEQYF.

J is TRBJ2-5 and V is TRBV27; TRBD1 agrees at 9 bases. With V trimmed by 9 bases and J by 4 bases, 3 bases remained unmatched. This CDR3 comprises 12 residues. Germline V gene lookup returns CDR1 MNHEY and CDR2 SMNVEV (reference sequence). CDR3 nucleotides: TGTGCCAGTGGGACAGGGAGAGAGACCCAGTACTTC. Translating gives CASGTGRETQYF.

The chain joins TRBV2 to TRBJ1-4, with 10 bases fitting TRBD1. Germline V gene sequence: CDR1 SNHLY, CDR2 FYNNEI. The CDR3 totals 16 residues. V dropped 0 bases and J dropped 8; count of bases not matched to a gene: 6. The CDR3 coding sequence is TGTGCCAGCAGTGAAGCGCTAGACAGGGGGCAAGAAAAACTGTTTTTT. Amino acids: CASSEALDRGQEKLFF.

The chain uses TRBV5-1 and TRBJ2-1; maybe TRBD2 (5 bases). Germline V gene sequence: CDR1 SGHRS, CDR2 YFSETQ. CDR3 length: 14 residues. V dropped 4 bases and J dropped 7 bases, with 15 bases sitting between them. The CDR3 protein is CASSPGVMENEQFF. The DNA for the CDR3 is TGCGCCAGCAGCCCCGGGGTTATGGAAAATGAGCAGTTCTTC.

This clone has just one count. This rearrangement joins TRBV4-3 to TRBJ2-3; TRBD2 matches 8 bases. The germline V gene encodes CDR1 LGHNA and CDR2 YSLEER. The CDR3 has 16 amino acids. The V segment lost 5 bases and the J segment 0 bases; nucleotides outside the gene matches: 7. The chain's CDR3 is CASSSSGLASTDTQYF. CDR3 nucleotide sequence: TGCGCCAGCAGCTCCAGCGGACTAGCTAGCACAGATACGCAGTATTTT.

The chain carries TRBV25-1 and TRBJ2-5; 9 bases are shared with TRBD1. V was clipped by 5 bases and J by 5 bases; unmatched bases: 3. The CDR3 spans 13 residues. Germline V gives CDR1 MGHDK, CDR2 SYGVNS. This CDR3 is CASSRQGGETQYF. CDR3 DNA: TGTGCCAGCAGTCGACAGGGGGGGGAGACCCAGTACTTC.

A word on this clone: The same CDR3 arises from other DNA sequences in this sample as well. The CDR3 DNA follows: TGTGCCAGCAGCTTGGACAGGAGTGGCTACACCTTC. It is translated as CASSLDRSGYTF. V gene TRBV7-9 combines with J gene TRBJ1-2; TRBD1 aligns across 7 bases. J gave up 7 bases and V 3 bases, and 2 bases lay outside the gene matches. CDR1 SEHNR and CDR2 FQNEAQ come from the germline V gene (reference sequence). This CDR3 is 12 amino acids long.

The chain carries TRBV2 and TRBJ2-7, with 7 nucleotides matching TRBD2. Germline loops: CDR1 SNHLY, CDR2 FYNNEI. The V gene end was trimmed by 9 bases and the J gene end by 4 bases; junction bases not matched to a gene: 15. This CDR3 has 15 residues. DNA of the CDR3: TGTGCCAGAGGAGTAAGGACTGCCGGGGGGTACGAGCAGTACTTC. Translation: CARGVRTAGGYEQYF.

The chain has TRBV5-1 and TRBJ1-5, with D uncertain. V was pared by 4 bases and J by 5 bases, with 10 bases between. The CDR3 is 13 amino acids. Germline V lookup: CDR1 SGHRS, CDR2 YFSETQ. The CDR3 DNA reads as TGCGCCAGCAGCAAAGACACCGATCAGCCCCAGCATTTT. It codes for CASSKDTDQPQHF.

This clone occurred a few times. The chain joins TRBV4-1 to TRBJ2-7; tentative D call: TRBD2 (6 bases). Trimming took off 4 bases at V and 3 bases at J, with 10 bases between the two ends. The CDR3 is made up of 13 amino acids. Germline CDR1 reads MGHRA; CDR2 reads YSYEKL. The CDR3 region has the DNA TGCGCCAGCAGCCGAATTAGCGGCTACGAGCAGTACTTC. Translated: CASSRISGYEQYF.

The V and J genes are TRBV7-6 and TRBJ2-2, with 12 bases identical to TRBD2. CDR3 length: 16 residues. Germline CDR1 and CDR2: SGHVS and FNYEAQ. The trim removed 5 bases at V and 7 bases at J, leaving 8 bases unmatched. The CDR3 protein is CASSLRLAGVDGELFF. The DNA for the CDR3 is TGTGCCAGCAGCCTGCGACTAGCGGGGGTAGACGGGGAGCTGTTTTTT. Full variable domain (outside the CDR3, taken from reference TRBV7-6 and TRBJ2-2): GAGVSQSPRYKVTKRGQDVALRCDPISGHVSLYWYRQALGQGPEFLTYFNYEAQQDKSGLPNDRFSAERPEGSISTLTIQRTEQRDSAMYRCASSLRLAGVDGELFFGEGSRLTVL.

The chain is built from TRBV29-1 and TRBJ2-3; D gene uncertain. V was cut by 7 bases and J by 0 bases, with 17 bases left in between. This CDR3 region has 15 residues. Germline V CDR1 and CDR2: SQVTM, ANQGSEA. The CDR3 sequence: CSAISYPQSTDTQYF. The CDR3 DNA sequence: TGCAGCGCCATTTCTTATCCGCAGAGCACAGATACGCAGTATTTT.

This chain links TRBV30 with TRBJ2-3; D might be TRBD2 (5 bases). There are 12 residues in the CDR3. CDR1 is GTSNPN and CDR2 is SVGIG in the germline V gene (reference sequence). Deletions cut 3 bases from V and 4 bases from J, with 8 bases between. CDR3 bases: TGTGCCTGGAGCGGGGAGTCAGATACGCAGTATTTT. Encoded protein: CAWSGESDTQYF. The full variable domain, completed using reference TRBV30 and TRBJ2-3, is SQTIHQWPATLVQPVGSPLSLECTVEGTSNPNLYWYRQAAGRGLQLLFYSVGIGQISSEVPQNLSASRPQDRQFILSSKKLLLSDSGFYLCAWSGESDTQYFGPGTRLTVL.

The CDR3: CASSWEGTYNSPLHF. For the CDR3, the DNA is TGTGCCAGCAGCTGGGAGGGGACCTATAATTCACCCCTCCACTTT. This chain joins TRBV6-6 and TRBJ1-6; possible D gene TRBD1, 5 bases. The germline CDR1 and CDR2 sequences are MNHNY and SVGAGI (reference sequence). The CDR3 runs 15 residues. The V gene lost 6 bases and the J gene lost 2 bases, with 11 bases spanning the gap.

The J gene is TRBJ1-4, the V gene TRBV10-3, with D perhaps TRBD1 (5 bases). The CDR3 is made up of 16 amino acids. Per germline, CDR1 ENHRY and CDR2 SYGVKD. V shed 3 bases and J shed 0 bases, with 11 bases lying between them. CDR3 coding DNA: TGTGCCATCAGTGACCCCGCGACAGCAACTAATGAAAAACTGTTTTTT. Protein: CAISDPATATNEKLFF.

The chain recombines TRBV11-2 with TRBJ2-3, with D tentatively TRBD1 (6 bases). This CDR3 contains 16 residues. Germline V gives CDR1 SGHAT, CDR2 FQNNGV. V was clipped by 4 bases and J by 2 bases, with 16 bases between them. CDR3 bases: TGTGCCAGCAGCTCATTCCGGACAGAGCTCACAGATACGCAGTATTTT. Protein sequence: CASSSFRTELTDTQYF.

This sequence joins TRBV2 and TRBJ1-5; D is possibly TRBD1 (6 bases). The ends were cut back, 6 bases at V and 4 bases at J, with 16 bases in the middle. Germline CDR1 is SNHLY and CDR2 is FYNNEI. This CDR3 has 15 residues. The CDR3 sequence is CASREQGARNQPQHF. DNA of the CDR3: TGTGCCAGCAGAGAACAGGGCGCGCGGAATCAGCCCCAGCATTTT.

This clone occurred once. The V and J genes are TRBV9 and TRBJ1-1; D perhaps matches TRBD1 (5 bases). The germline V gene has CDR1 SGDLS and CDR2 YYNGEE. With 4 bases removed from V and 9 bases from J, the gap between germline ends came to 10 bases. CDR3 length equals 11 residues. DNA of the CDR3: TGTGCCAGCAGCTCGGACACCCAAGCTTTCTTT. Translation: CASSSDTQAFF.

The V and J genes are TRBV6-4 and TRBJ1-1; 9 bases align to TRBD1. V lost 5 bases, J lost 5 bases, and 6 bases stayed unmatched. There are 14 residues in the CDR3. Germline values: CDR1 MRHNA, CDR2 SNTAGT. The CDR3, as DNA: TGTGCCAGCAGTACGGGACAGGGATCGACTGAAGCTTTCTTT. Translating it yields CASSTGQGSTEAFF.

This chain links TRBV27 with TRBJ1-5; tentatively, D is TRBD1 (6 bases). The CDR3 is made up of 14 amino acids. Trimming took 5 bases from V and 4 from J, leaving 12 bases between them. Germline-derived CDR1 and CDR2 are MNHEY and SMNVEV (reference sequence). The CDR3 DNA reads as TGTGCCAGCAGTGCCGGGACACTAAATCAGCCCCAGCATTTT. Translating it yields CASSAGTLNQPQHF.